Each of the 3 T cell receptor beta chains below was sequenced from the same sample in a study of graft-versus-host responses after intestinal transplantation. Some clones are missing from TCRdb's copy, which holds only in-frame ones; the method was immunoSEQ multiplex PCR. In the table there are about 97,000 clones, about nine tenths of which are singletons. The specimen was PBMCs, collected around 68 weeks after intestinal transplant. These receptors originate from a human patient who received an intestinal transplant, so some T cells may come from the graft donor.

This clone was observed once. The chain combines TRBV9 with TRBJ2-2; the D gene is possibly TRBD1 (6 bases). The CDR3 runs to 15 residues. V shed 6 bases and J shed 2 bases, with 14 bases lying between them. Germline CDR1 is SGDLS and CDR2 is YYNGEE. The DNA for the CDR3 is TGTGCCAGCAACCCCGGGACAACAAACACCGGGGAGCTGTTTTTT. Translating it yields CASNPGTTNTGELFF.

The CDR3: CASSLVVGRGGYTF. In DNA form, the CDR3 reads TGTGCCAGCAGCTTGGTTGTGGGAAGGGGTGGCTACACCTTC. V gene TRBV5-6 combines with J gene TRBJ1-2, with a weak D call TRBD1 (5 bases). The CDR3 is 14 residues long. Trimming removed 0 bases from V and 7 bases from J, with 13 bases in between. The germline gives CDR1 SGHDT, CDR2 YYEEEE.

CDR3 DNA sequence: TGTGCCAGCTCAATCGACAGGTCGAACACCGGGGAGCTGTTTTTT. Translated, it gives CASSIDRSNTGELFF. The V call is TRBV18, the J call TRBJ2-2, with a possible D match to TRBD1 (6 bases). Germline V gene data show CDR1 as KGHSH and CDR2 as LQKENI. V lost 5 bases to trimming and J lost 0 bases, with 10 bases between them. The CDR3 has 15 amino acids.